Included here is one TCR beta chain sequence, with context. What it recognizes is unknown. This sample is part of a study of T cell responses to AZD1222 COVID-19 vaccine. Points from the study as a whole: Among spike-specific TCRs, nearly half reportedly target unmutated variant regions. Repertoire sampling was restricted to post-peak T cell response timepoints. White British people made up most donors, females outnumbered males, and clonal diversity was possibly underestimated.

V lost 6 bases and J lost 6, with 27 bases in between. The germline V gene encodes CDR1 MDHEN and CDR2 SYDVKM. There are 17 residues in the CDR3. The assay was immunoSEQ multiplex PCR, and TCRdb's table has in-frame clones only and misses some. The table has over 100,000 clones, roughly 90% seen once. This TCR derives from an adult who received the AZD1222 COVID-19 vaccine. The V call is TRBV28, the J call TRBJ2-7, with D perhaps TRBD2 (7 bases). The sample consisted of peripheral blood, taken 28 days after the second AZD1222 dose. The CDR3 here is CASRSYLGRGDVLEQYF. In nucleotides, the CDR3 is TGTGCCAGCAGAAGTTATCTGGGGAGGGGGGACGTCCTCGAGCAGTACTTC.